This T cell receptor beta chain originates from a study of CD8 T cells in acute hepatitis C reinfection (dated by TCRdb to 2020 to 2023). For context, the study as a whole: Both during acute infection and after viral clearance, the study profiled the TCRbeta repertoire of CD8+ T cells that were specific for the HCV NS3-1073 epitope. Paired acute and follow-up samples were contributed by four of the spontaneous resolvers.

Study-level results and caveats: About a dozen public clonotypes were found regardless of outcome, and V04-02/J02-02 was used by one public clonotype. Follow-up repertoires were not available for chronically infected subjects, because NS3-1073 specific cells were too rare to be sorted. TRBV04 and TRBV06 gene families were preferentially used in all groups, and this usage was not explained by overrepresentation in the naive pool. Diversity in the NS3-1073 specific repertoires was high, and no significant differences in diversity emerged among acute resolver, follow-up resolver and acute chronic samples. Because bulk sequencing was performed on the TCRbeta chain only, alphabeta pairing of public clonotypes could not be determined. Few CDR3 sequences were shared with other epitopes, and differences in sequencing approaches may have limited exact matching.

Turning to this clone: Its antigen is currently not known. Base quality data are lacking; no much larger clone is found one base away.

CDR1 MGHDK and CDR2 SYGVNS were looked up in the germline V gene. The CDR3 starts with the cysteine, ends with the phenylalanine, and has 16 residues. Only CDR3 DNA remains: 48 bases, in frame from the first base. Compared with germline, V lacks 1 base and J lacks 5 bases; bases without a gene match: 8. The sample's time point label, in plain terms: naive CD8 control sorted from an acute-time-point sample. Enrolled in the Montreal Hepatitis C Cohort (HEPCO) in Canada, the donors were people who inject drugs, and these donors were followed every 3 months. Acute primary HCV infection was defined as a positive HCV RNA or antibody test that came after a negative test within the prior 24 weeks. Antibodies against CD3, CD8 and CD45RO were used for surface staining, and dead cells were excluded with an aqua fixable dye. About 6 subjects who developed chronic infection, defined as HCV RNA positivity at 24 weeks, were also included in the cohort. Once thawed from cryostorage, peripheral blood mononuclear cells underwent negative selection via the MACS CD8+ T cell Isolation Kit to obtain CD8+ T cells. A BD FACSAria II cell sorter was used for cell sorting.

The FACS-sorted cells had their genomic DNA extracted, and the commercial immunoSEQ service was used to sequence the TCRbeta chains. From the authors' description of their analysis: Repertoire data were analyzed with ImmunoSEQ Analyzer software v3.0 and R v3.5.1. Only productive rearrangements were analyzed, because sequences with stop codons or out-of-frame rearrangements were removed. Simpson diversity, Shannon entropy, CDR3 length and nucleotide addition metrics were supplied by the sequencing provider. Clonotypes were grouped by frequency into dominant, sub-dominant, low or lowest abundance categories, and clonotypes below 0.1% were left out of most analyses. Any CDR3 amino acid clonotype present in at least two subjects at a cumulative frequency of at least 0.5% was labeled public. TCRdb obtained this table from immuneACCESS and retained in-frame rearrangements with V and J assigned. These tables miss some clones; where compared with another copy, unresolved V genes account for less than half of the shortfall, and the remainder is unexplained. The V and J calls and clone size are taken from that table; D and trimming were inferred from the DNA. This sample comprises some 38,000 clones, about 86% of them detected only once. Of the sample, 0.4% to 0.5% falls within the top ten clones.

Sequenced input: naive CD8+ T cells from PBMCs. The cell subset or site tag for this specimen amounts to: sorted total naive CD45RO-negative CD8+ T cells. The sequence came from a man aged 25 to 45 with chronic hepatitis C. The rearranged chain carries TRBV25-1 and TRBJ2-1; 7 junctional bases match TRBD2. The CDR3 region has the sequence CASSELWRELDNEQFF. DNA sequence: TGTGCCAGCAGTGAATTGTGGCGGGAGCTCGACAATGAGCAGTTCTTC.